This T cell receptor (beta chain) was found in a study of shared clonotypes between healthy human individuals (dated by TCRdb to between 2020 and 2021). Regarding the study in general: The cohort included three men and a couple of women between 18 and 49 years of age. For each donor, three plates each were used for CD4 naive and CD4 memory, two plates were used for CD8 naive, and one plate was used for CD8 memory. The study deeply sequenced blood TCR repertoires of five healthy adults to estimate repertoire size and the extent of clonotype sharing between individuals. To increase sequencing depth and limit assay-specific biases, different laboratories used diverse techniques to prepare libraries and sequence TCR repertoires. Each donor's leukapheresis produced roughly between roughly 0.9 and 9 billion PBMCs. What the study reported, not specific to this receptor: Only blood was sampled, and tissue TCR repertoires likely differ from those in blood. Across a handful of donors, 4.5% to 6.5% of naive CD4, roughly 3.3% of naive CD8, about 2.3% of memory CD4, and about 0.4% of memory CD8 clonotypes were shared. Higher generation probabilities were observed for clonotypes shared by all four sorted-subset donors than for non-shared clonotypes. Based on pairwise subsampling, the degree of clonotype sharing among donors was expected to be affected by sequencing depth. Incomplete sequencing was indicated by rarefaction of sorted-subset datasets, despite the large sequencing depth. Estimated clonotype richness was generally larger for naive than for memory subsets. The genetic and exposure-history diversity represented was limited by the small number of donors.

In the case of this clone: Its cognate antigen has yet to be identified. No much larger clone exists at a distance of one base, and base qualities are not known.

CD8 naive samples consisted of CD45RO-negative cells that were positively selected for CCR7, yielding a CD45RA+CCR7+ population without TemRA cells. Donors were healthy HIV-negative adults with no recently reported acute infections or vaccinations. All donors were Caucasian adults living in Nashville, Tennessee, USA. Blood was collected by leukapheresis, and PBMCs were isolated by Ficoll-Histopaque density gradient centrifugation and then cryopreserved in liquid nitrogen vapor phase. Analytical flow cytometry was used to check the purity and quantity of each magnetically sorted T cell population. Each sorted fraction had its genomic DNA isolated and then quantified by UV absorbance on a Nanodrop 2000c. TCR CDR3 regions were amplified from genomic DNA by multiplex PCR using the deep immunoSEQ assay. Genomic DNA extracted from each cell subset was distributed evenly over all wells of several immunoSEQ 96-well plates, and each plate served as one replicate. For sorted subsets, around 200 ng genomic DNA, equal to tens of thousands of T cell genomes, was loaded into each replicate PCR. Purified libraries were measured with a Qubit 3.0 fluorometer, size-checked on a Bioanalyzer 2100, and measured again with the KAPA Library Quantification kit. Every immunoSEQ 96-well plate was sequenced on a dedicated single-read 150-cycle Illumina NextSeq 550 flow cell. Regarding the original processing steps: Because the immunoSEQ output included only junctional sequences and no quality scores, the filtering could not be the same as the filtering used for full-length reads. To assign V/J genes and CDR3, sequences were annotated using PyIR, a Python wrapper for IgBLAST v1.9, with IMGT germline references. Reads were filtered out if the reads had weak V/J assignments (E-value above 1e-6), no CDR3, stop codons, out-of-frame junctions, or ambiguous translated residues. V3J clonotypes were defined as sequences sharing an identical inferred V gene, J gene, and CDR3 amino acid sequence. The percentage overlap between two repertoires was calculated by dividing the number of shared unique clonotypes by the size of the smaller repertoire. Richness of each repertoire was evaluated using RTK rarefaction, the Chao1 estimator, and Recon v2.1 estimates of unobserved clonotypes. OLGA was used to compute generation probabilities for all TCRbeta clonotypes that the gDNA method yielded from several donors. The table comes from immuneACCESS by way of TCRdb, which keeps in-frame sequences with V and J called. Part of the clones is missing from these tables; in studies checked, under half for an unresolved V gene and the rest for unknown reasons. V and J calls and clone size are those listed in that table; D and trimming were worked out from the DNA. Across this sample there are about 590,000 clones, with roughly 95% seen only once. Approximately 0.1% of the sample comes from the top ten.

The sequenced sample consisted of naive CD8+ T cells sorted from blood. In light of the paper, this sample's cell subset or site label describes: CD45RA+CCR7+. The receptor's source is a woman younger than 45 in good health.

Here is the DNA: TGTGCCAGCAGCGTGGGTCCCGGGGGTTACGAGCAGTACTTC. This encodes CASSVGPGGYEQYF. The rearrangement combines TRBV5-6 with TRBJ2-7; the D gene is possibly TRBD2, with 6 bases matching. The CDR3, cysteine through phenylalanine, is 14 amino acids long. CDR3 DNA is the only sequence kept; it has 42 bases, read in frame from the first base. The germline V gene encodes CDR1 SGHDT and CDR2 YYEEEE. V loses 4 bases of germline sequence and J loses 4 bases, and the interval between the two ends is 15 bases.